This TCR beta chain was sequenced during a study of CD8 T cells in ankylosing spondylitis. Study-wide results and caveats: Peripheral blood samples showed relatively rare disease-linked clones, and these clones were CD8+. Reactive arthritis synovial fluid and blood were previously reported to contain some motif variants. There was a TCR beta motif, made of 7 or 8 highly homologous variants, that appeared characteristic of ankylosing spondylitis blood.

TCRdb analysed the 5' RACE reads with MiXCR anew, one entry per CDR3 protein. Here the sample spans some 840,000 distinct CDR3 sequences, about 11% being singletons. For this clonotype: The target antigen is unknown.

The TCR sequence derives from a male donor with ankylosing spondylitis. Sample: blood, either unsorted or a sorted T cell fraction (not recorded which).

The DNA of the CDR3 is TGCAGTGCTAGAGTACCTACCGGGCGGCTACCCACAACCGGGAGGGAGCAGTACTTC. This sequence encodes CSARVPTGRLPTTGREQYF. This chain connects TRBV20-1 to TRBJ2-7, with 7 positions matching TRBD2. This CDR3 has 19 amino acids. Looked up from germline, CDR1 is DFQATT and CDR2 is SNEGSKA (reference sequence). J was trimmed by 7 bases and V by 1 base; bases with no gene match: 25.